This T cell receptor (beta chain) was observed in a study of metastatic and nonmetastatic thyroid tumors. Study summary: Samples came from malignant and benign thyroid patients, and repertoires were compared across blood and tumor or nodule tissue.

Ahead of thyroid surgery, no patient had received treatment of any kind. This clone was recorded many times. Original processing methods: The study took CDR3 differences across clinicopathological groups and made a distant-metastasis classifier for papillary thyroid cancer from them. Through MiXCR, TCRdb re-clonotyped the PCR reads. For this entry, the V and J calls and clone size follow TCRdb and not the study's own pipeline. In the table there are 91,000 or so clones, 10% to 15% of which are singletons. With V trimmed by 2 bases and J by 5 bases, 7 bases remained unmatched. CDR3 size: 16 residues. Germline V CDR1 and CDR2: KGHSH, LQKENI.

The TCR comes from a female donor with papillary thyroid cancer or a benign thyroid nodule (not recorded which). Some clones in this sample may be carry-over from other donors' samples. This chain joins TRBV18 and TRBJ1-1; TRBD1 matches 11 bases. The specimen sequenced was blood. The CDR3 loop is CASSPGTGGSRTEAFF. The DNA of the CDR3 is TGTGCCAGCTCACCAGGGACAGGGGGAAGTCGGACTGAAGCTTTCTTT.